The entry that follows covers one TCR beta chain sequence. Its antigen is unidentified. These data are taken from a study of beta chain features in type 1 diabetes. CDR1 is MDHEN and CDR2 is SYDVKM in the germline V gene. This CDR3 has 12 residues. Trimming cost V 6 bases and J 6 bases, with 11 bases left between them. Purity exceeding 95% was reached by all sorted populations. Study-wide results and limits: The naive, central memory and Treg TCRB repertoires of patients appeared to be more similar to one another than those of healthy donors. All four CD4+ subsets from Type 1 diabetes patients carried moderately but significantly shorter TCRB CDR3s. Lower insertion and higher deletion counts appeared at VDJ junctions in type 1 diabetes patients.

Investigators reverse transcribed all isolated RNA, so they sequenced expressed TCRB transcripts. Assay used: immunoSEQ multiplex PCR; TCRdb lists only in-frame clones, some missing. The data contain 150,000 to 200,000 clones, about 9% of them seen just once; the ten biggest clones take up roughly 0.72%. The chain is built from TRBV28 and TRBJ1-2; D gene ambiguous. This clonotype was sampled from a woman younger than 45 with type 1 diabetes. Sequenced input: central memory CD4+ T cells from blood. Written as DNA, the CDR3 is TGTGCCAGCAGATGGGGAGATGATGGCTACACCTTC. It specifies CASRWGDDGYTF.